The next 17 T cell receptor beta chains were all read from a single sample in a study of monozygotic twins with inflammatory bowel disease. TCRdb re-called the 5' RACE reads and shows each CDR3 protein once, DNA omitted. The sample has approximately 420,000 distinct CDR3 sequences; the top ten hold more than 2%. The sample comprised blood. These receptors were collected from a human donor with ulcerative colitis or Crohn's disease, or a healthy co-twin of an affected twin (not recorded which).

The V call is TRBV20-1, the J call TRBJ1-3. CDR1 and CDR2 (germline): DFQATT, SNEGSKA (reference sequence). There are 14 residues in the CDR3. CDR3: CSATQIISGNTIYF.

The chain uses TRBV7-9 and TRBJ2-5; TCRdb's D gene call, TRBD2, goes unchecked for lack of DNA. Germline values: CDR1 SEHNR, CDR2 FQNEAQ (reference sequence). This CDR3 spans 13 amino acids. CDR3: CASSSSPSETQYF.

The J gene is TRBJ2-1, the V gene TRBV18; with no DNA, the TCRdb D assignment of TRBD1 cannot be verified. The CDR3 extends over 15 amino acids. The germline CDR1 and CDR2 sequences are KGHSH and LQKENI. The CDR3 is CASSPTGTAGNEQFF.

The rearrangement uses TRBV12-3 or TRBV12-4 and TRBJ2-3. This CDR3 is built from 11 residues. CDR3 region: CASSIVDTQYF.

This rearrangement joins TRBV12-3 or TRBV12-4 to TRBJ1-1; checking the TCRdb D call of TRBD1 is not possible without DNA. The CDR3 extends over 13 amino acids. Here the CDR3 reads CASSLQGYTEAFF.

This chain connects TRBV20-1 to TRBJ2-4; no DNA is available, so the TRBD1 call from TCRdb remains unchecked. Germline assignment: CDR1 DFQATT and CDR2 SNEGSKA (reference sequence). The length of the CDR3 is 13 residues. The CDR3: CSASGRGRNIQYF.

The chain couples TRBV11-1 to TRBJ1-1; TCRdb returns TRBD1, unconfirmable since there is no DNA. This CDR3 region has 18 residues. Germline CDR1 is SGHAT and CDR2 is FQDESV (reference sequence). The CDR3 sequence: CASSPAFGSGQVNTEAFF.

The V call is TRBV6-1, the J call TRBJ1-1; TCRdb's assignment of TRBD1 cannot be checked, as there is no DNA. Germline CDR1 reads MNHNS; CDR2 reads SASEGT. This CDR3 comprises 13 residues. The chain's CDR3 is CASSVSLQGGAFF.

The chain's CDR3 is CASSPAPGLAGETQYF. This rearrangement joins TRBV5-1 to TRBJ2-5; TCRdb designates TRBD2, a call that cannot be tested without DNA. The germline CDR1 and CDR2 sequences are SGHRS and YFSETQ. The CDR3 length is 16 residues.

CDR3 amino acids: CASSLGQDPTHDEQYF. This chain joins TRBV7-9 and TRBJ2-7; the D call from TCRdb, TRBD1, cannot be confirmed without DNA. This CDR3 has 16 amino acids. Germline V gene data show CDR1 as SEHNR and CDR2 as FQNEAQ (reference sequence).

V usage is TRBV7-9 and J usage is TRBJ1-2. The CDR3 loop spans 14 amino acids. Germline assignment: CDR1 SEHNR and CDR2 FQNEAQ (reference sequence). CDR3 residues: CASSSPRRADGYTF.

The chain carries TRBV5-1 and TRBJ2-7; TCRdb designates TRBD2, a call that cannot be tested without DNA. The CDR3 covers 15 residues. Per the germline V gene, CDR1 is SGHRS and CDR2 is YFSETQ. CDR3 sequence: CASSHSAPLSYEQYF.

CDR3 amino acids: CASSPLPTGGGNTIYF. The chain uses TRBV28 and TRBJ1-3; TCRdb's assignment of TRBD1 cannot be checked, as there is no DNA. The CDR3 loop spans 16 amino acids. Germline loops: CDR1 MDHEN, CDR2 SYDVKM. Full variable domain (outside the CDR3, taken from reference TRBV28 and TRBJ1-3): DVKVTQSSRYLVKRTGEKVFLECVQDMDHENMFWYRQDPGLGLRLIYFSYDVKMKEKGDIPEGYSVSREKKERFSLILESASTNQTSMYLCASSPLPTGGGNTIYFGEGSWLTVV.

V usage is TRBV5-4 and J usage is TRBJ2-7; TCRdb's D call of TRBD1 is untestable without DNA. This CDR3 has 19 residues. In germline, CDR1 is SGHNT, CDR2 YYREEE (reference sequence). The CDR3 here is CASSLDERTLGTANYEQYF.

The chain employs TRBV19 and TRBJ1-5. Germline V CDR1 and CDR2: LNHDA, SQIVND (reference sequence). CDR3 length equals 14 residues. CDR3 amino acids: CASNAVSVNQPQHF.

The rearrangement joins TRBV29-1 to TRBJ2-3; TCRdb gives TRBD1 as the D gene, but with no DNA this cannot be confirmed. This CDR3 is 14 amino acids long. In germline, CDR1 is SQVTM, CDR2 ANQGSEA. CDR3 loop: CSAGGQGGTDTQYF.

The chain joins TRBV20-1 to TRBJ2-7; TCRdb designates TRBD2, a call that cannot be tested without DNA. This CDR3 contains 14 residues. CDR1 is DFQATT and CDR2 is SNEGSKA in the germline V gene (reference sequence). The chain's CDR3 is CSAPRLAGKDEQYF.